Presented here are 8 T cell receptor beta chains from one specimen sequenced in a study of blood T cell repertoires in COVID-19. Profiled with immunoSEQ multiplex PCR; TCRdb holds only in-frame clones, not every one. The data hold about 150,000 clones, with around 82% observed a single time. The material sequenced was peripheral blood. Every receptor here comes from a man aged 60 to 69 with acute or convalescent COVID-19.

The table lists this clone with a count of one. The chain joins TRBV5-5 to TRBJ1-4; D remains unclear. The germline V gene encodes CDR1 SGHKS and CDR2 YYEKEE (reference sequence). This CDR3 spans 16 amino acids. The ends were cut back, 3 bases at V and 6 bases at J, with 18 bases in the middle. The CDR3 sequence is CASSSRLSRGDEKLFF. The CDR3 coding sequence is TGTGCCAGCAGCTCACGCCTATCCCGGGGAGATGAAAAACTGTTTTTT.

This chain links TRBV27 with TRBJ1-5; TRBD1 agrees at 9 bases. This CDR3 region has 14 residues. Germline trimming cut 4 bases from V and 6 bases from J; bases unmatched to any gene: 4. The germline V gene has CDR1 MNHEY and CDR2 SMNVEV (reference sequence). The DNA for the CDR3 is TGTGCCAGCAGTTCTACAGGGGGCACTCAGCCCCAGCATTTT. Amino acid sequence: CASSSTGGTQPQHF.

V is TRBV3-1 (or the pseudogene TRBV3-2) and J is TRBJ2-5; possible D gene TRBD1, 6 bases. Germline CDR1 is LGHDT and CDR2 is YNNKEL (reference sequence). Trimming removed 4 bases at V and 0 bases at J, with 15 bases between. This CDR3 is 16 amino acids long. CDR3 in DNA: TGTGCCAGCAGCCCCCTGCCAGGGGCGTACCAAGAGACCCAGTACTTC. This sequence encodes CASSPLPGAYQETQYF.

This chain joins TRBV28 and TRBJ1-2; no reliable D call. The V gene lost 4 bases and the J gene lost 6 bases, with 6 bases spanning the gap. This CDR3 region has 11 residues. Looked up from germline, CDR1 is MDHEN and CDR2 is SYDVKM. The CDR3 protein is CASSYQDGYTF. The CDR3 DNA reads as TGTGCCAGCAGTTACCAGGATGGCTACACCTTC.

This clone was seen a single time. The gene calls are TRBV18 and TRBJ2-7; possible D gene TRBD2, 7 bases. V gave up 3 bases and J gave up 6 bases, with 18 bases separating them. The CDR3 is 15 amino acids. Germline V gives CDR1 KGHSH, CDR2 LQKENI. CDR3: CASSPQAGEGGEQYF. In nucleotides, the CDR3 is TGTGCCAGCTCACCTCAGGCGGGAGAGGGGGGCGAGCAGTACTTC. Based on the CDR3 plus reference TRBV18 and TRBJ2-7, the full variable domain is NAGVMQNPRHLVRRRGQEARLRCSPMKGHSHVYWYRQLPEEGLKFMVYLQKENIIDESGMPKERFSAEFPKEGPSILRIQQVVRGDSAAYFCASSPQAGEGGEQYFGPGTRLTVT.

This rearrangement joins TRBV9 to TRBJ2-1; 9 nucleotides match TRBD1. The J segment lost 6 bases and the V segment lost 2 bases, leaving 3 bases of the junction unmatched. The CDR3 covers 14 residues. Germline V gene lookup returns CDR1 SGDLS and CDR2 YYNGEE. CDR3 sequence: CASSVGTGFNEQFF. CDR3 nucleotide sequence: TGTGCCAGCAGCGTGGGGACAGGGTTCAATGAGCAGTTCTTC.

CDR3 coding DNA: TGTGCCAGCTCTCCTGACAGCTACGAGCAGTACTTC. Protein sequence: CASSPDSYEQYF. The chain recombines TRBV18 with TRBJ2-7, with D possibly being TRBD1 (5 bases). Germline-derived CDR1 and CDR2 are KGHSH and LQKENI. V was cut by 6 bases and J by 3 bases, with 9 bases left in between. The CDR3 loop spans 12 amino acids.

The chain uses TRBV5-1 and TRBJ2-5, with D perhaps matching TRBD1 (6 bases). The CDR3 totals 16 residues. With 3 bases removed from V and 3 bases from J, the gap between germline ends came to 18 bases. Germline V gene sequence: CDR1 SGHRS, CDR2 YFSETQ. The CDR3 protein is CASSWGLGPAEETQYF. The CDR3 region has the DNA TGCGCCAGCAGCTGGGGGCTAGGCCCGGCAGAAGAGACCCAGTACTTC.